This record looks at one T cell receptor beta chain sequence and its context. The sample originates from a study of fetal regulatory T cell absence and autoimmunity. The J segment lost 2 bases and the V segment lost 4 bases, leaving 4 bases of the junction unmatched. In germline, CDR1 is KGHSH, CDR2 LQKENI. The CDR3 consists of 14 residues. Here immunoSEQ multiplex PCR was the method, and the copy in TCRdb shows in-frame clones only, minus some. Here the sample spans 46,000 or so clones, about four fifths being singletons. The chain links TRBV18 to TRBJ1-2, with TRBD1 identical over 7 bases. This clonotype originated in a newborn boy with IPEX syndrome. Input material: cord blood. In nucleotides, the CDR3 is TGTGCCAGCTCACGCCGAGGGGGCAACTATGGCTACACCTTC. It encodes CASSRRGGNYGYTF.